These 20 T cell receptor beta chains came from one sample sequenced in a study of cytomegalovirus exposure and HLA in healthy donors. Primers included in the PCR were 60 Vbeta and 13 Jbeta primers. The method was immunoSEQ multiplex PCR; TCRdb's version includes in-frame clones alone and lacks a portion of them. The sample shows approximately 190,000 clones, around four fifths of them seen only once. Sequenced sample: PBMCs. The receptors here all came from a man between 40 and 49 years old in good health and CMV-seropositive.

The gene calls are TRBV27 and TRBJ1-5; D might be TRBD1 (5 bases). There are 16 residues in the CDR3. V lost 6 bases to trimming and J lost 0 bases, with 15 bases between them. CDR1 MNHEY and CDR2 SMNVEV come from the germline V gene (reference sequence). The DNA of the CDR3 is TGTGCCAGCAGGGTCGGCGGGGCCTATAGCAATCAGCCCCAGCATTTT. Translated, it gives CASRVGGAYSNQPQHF.

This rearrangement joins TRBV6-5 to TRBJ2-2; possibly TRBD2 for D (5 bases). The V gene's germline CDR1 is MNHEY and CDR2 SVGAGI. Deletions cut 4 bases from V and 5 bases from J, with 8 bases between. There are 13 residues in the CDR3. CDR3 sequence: CASSSPGTGELFF. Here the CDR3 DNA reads TGTGCCAGCAGTTCTCCGGGGACCGGGGAGCTGTTTTTT.

CDR3 protein: CASSNRTPNYGYTF. CDR3 bases: TGTGCCAGCAGTAACAGAACCCCCAACTATGGCTACACCTTC. The rearrangement uses TRBV6-1 and TRBJ1-2; D is unclear. The CDR3 runs 14 residues. Trimming shortened V by 5 bases and J by 2 bases, and 12 bases separated the two germline ends. Germline V gene sequence: CDR1 MNHNS, CDR2 SASEGT.

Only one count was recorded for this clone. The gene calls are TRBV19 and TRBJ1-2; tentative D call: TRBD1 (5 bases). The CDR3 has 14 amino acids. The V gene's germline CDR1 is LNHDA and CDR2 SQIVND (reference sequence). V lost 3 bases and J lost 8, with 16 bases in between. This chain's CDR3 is CASSISAGVGGYTF. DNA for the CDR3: TGTGCCAGTAGTATCTCGGCGGGGGTTGGCGGCTACACCTTC.

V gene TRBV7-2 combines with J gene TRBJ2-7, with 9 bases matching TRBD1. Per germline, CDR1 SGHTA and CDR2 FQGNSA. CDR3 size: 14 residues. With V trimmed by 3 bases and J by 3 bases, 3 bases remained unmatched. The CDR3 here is CASSLGQGVYEQYF. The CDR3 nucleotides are TGTGCCAGCAGCTTGGGACAGGGAGTCTACGAGCAGTACTTC.

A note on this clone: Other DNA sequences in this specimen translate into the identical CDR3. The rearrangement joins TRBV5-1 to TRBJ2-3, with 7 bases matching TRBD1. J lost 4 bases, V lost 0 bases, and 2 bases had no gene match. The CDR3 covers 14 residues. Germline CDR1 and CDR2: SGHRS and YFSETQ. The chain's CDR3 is CASSLDTGADTQYF. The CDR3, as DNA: TGCGCCAGCAGCTTGGATACAGGGGCAGATACGCAGTATTTT.

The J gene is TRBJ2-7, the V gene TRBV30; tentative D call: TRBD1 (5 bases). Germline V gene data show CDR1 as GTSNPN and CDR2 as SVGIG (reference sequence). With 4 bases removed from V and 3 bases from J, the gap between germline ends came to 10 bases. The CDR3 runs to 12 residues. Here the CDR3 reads CAWNQGLYEQYF. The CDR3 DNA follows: TGTGCCTGGAACCAGGGCCTCTACGAGCAGTACTTC.

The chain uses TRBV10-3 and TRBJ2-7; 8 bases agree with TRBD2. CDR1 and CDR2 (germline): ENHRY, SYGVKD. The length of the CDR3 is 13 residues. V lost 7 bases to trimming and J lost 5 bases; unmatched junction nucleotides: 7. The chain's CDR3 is CAITERERDEQYF. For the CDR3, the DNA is TGTGCCATCACAGAGCGGGAGAGGGACGAGCAGTACTTC.

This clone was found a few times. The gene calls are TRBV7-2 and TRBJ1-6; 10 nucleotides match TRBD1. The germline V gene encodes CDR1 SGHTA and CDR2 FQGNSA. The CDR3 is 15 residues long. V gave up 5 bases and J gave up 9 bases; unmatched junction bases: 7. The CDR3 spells CASSRTGTGVSPLHF. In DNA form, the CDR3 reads TGTGCCAGCAGCAGAACCGGGACAGGGGTTTCACCCCTCCACTTT.

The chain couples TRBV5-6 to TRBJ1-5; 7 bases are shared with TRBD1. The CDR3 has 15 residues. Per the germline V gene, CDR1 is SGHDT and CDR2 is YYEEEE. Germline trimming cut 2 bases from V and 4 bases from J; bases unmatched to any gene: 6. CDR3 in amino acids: CASSFGTVDNQPQHF. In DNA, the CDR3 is TGTGCCAGCAGCTTCGGGACAGTTGATAATCAGCCCCAGCATTTT.

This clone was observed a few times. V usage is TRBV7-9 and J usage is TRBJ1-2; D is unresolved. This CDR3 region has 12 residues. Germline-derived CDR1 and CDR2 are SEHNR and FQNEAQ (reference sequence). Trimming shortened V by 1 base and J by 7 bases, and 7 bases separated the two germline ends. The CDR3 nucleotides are TGTGCCAGCAGCTTAGTGGGAGGTGGCTACACCTTC. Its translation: CASSLVGGGYTF.

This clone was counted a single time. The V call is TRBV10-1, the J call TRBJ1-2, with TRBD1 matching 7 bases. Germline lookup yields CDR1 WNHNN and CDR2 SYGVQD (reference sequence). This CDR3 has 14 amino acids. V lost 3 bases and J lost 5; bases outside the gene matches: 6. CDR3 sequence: CASSETRTGYGYTF. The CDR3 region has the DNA TGCGCCAGCAGTGAAACCCGGACAGGTTATGGCTACACCTTC.

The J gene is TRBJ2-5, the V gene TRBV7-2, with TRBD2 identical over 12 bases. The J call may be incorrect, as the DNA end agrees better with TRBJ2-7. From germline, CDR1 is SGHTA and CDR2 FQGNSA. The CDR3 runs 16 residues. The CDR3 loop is CASSPGLAGVTYEQYF. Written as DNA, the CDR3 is TGTGCCAGCAGCCCGGGACTAGCGGGCGTTACCTACGAGCAGTACTTC.

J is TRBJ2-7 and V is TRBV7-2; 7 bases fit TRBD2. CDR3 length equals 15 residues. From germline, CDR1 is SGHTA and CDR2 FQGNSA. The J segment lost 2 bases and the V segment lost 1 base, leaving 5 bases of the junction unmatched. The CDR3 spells CASSLESGGTYEQYF. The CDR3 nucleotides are TGTGCCAGCAGCTTAGAATCGGGAGGCACCTACGAGCAGTACTTC.

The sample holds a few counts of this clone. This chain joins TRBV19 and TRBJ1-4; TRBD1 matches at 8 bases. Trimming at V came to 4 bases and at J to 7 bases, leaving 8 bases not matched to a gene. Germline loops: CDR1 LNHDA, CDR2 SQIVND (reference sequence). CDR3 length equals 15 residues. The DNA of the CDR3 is TGTGCCAGTAGTACGATCAGGGGGCGCGGTGAAAAACTGTTTTTT. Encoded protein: CASSTIRGRGEKLFF.

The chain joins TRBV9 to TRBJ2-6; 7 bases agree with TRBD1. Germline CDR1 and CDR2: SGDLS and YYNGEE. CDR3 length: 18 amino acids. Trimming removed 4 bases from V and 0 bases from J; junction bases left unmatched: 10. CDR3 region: CASSPHPGQSSGANVLTF. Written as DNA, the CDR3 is TGTGCCAGCAGCCCACACCCGGGACAGTCCTCTGGGGCCAACGTCCTGACTTTC.

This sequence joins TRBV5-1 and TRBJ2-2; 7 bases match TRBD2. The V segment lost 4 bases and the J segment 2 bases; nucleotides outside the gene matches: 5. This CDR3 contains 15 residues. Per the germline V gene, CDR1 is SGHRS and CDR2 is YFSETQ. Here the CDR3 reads CASSTTGLNTGELFF. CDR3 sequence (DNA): TGCGCCAGCAGCACGACGGGACTAAACACCGGGGAGCTGTTTTTT.

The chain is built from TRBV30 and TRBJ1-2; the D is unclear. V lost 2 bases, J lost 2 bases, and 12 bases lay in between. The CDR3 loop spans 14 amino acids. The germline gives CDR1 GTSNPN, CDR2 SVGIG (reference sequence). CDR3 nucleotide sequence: TGTGCCTGGAGTTTTCTTGAGAGAAACTATGGCTACACCTTC. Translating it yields CAWSFLERNYGYTF.

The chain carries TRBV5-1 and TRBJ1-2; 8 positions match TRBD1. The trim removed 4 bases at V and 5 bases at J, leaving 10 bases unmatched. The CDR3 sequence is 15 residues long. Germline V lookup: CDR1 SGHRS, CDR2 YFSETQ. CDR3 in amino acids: CASSPSGGASYGYTF. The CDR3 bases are TGCGCCAGCAGCCCCTCAGGGGGCGCAAGTTATGGCTACACCTTC.

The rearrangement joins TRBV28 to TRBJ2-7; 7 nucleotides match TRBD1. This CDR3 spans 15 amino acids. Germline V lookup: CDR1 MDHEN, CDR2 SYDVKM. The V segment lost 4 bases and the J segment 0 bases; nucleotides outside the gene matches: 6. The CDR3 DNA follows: TGTGCCAGCAGTTCAGGACAGGAGACCTCCTACGAGCAGTACTTC. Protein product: CASSSGQETSYEQYF.